The rows below give T cell receptor beta chains drawn from one sample of a study of identical twins. From the 5' RACE reads, TCRdb called clonotypes with MiXCR, one entry per CDR3 protein. Found here are 300,000 to 400,000 distinct CDR3 sequences, around 9% of them singletons; the top ten hold 7.5% to 9.5%. The sample consisted of naive T cells sorted from blood. These TCRs come from a woman aged 50 to 60 in good health. The CDR3 runs from the conserved cysteine through the conserved F or W. The D gene is left open where the match is weak. Clone size appears in some rows only: once, few, many, or a class for an expanded clone.

J | V | size | D | CDR3 | DNA
TRBJ2-7 | TRBV29-1 | NA | TRBD1 | CSVEQGAYEQYF | TGCAGCGTTGAACAGGGGGCGTATGAGCAGTACTTC
TRBJ1-2 | TRBV28 | NA | TRBD1 | CAGQWGQGGDYGYTF | TGTGCCGGGCAATGGGGACAGGGGGGGGACTATGGCTACACCTTC
TRBJ2-1 | TRBV7-9 | few | TRBD1 | CASSSGGRDRASFSYNEQFF | TGTGCCAGCAGCTCCGGCGGTCGGGACAGGGCCTCCTTCTCCTACAATGAGCAGTTCTTC
TRBJ2-3 | TRBV13 | NA | TRBD2 | CASSLGTSGSNTQYF | TGTGCCAGCAGCTTAGGCACTAGCGGGAGTAATACGCAGTATTTT
TRBJ1-1 | TRBV12-3/TRBV12-4 | many | NA | CASSRAPLAFF | TGTGCCAGCAGTAGGGCTCCCTTAGCTTTCTTT
TRBJ1-6 | TRBV28 | many | NA | CASRTGQGNSPLHF | TGTGCCAGCCGTACGGGGCAGGGAAATTCACCCCTCCACTTT
TRBJ2-4 | TRBV21-1 | few | NA | CASSKKCKGKGKNIQYF | TGTGCCAGCAGCAAAAAATGTAAGGGGAAGGGCAAAAACATTCAGTACTTC
TRBJ2-2 | TRBV12-5 | NA | TRBD2 | CASGFIAGDTGELFF | TGTGCTAGTGGTTTCATAGCGGGAGACACCGGGGAGCTGTTTTTT
TRBJ1-1 | TRBV20-1 | few | NA | CSCLGGNTEAFF | TGCAGCTGTCTAGGGGGGAACACTGAAGCTTTCTTT
TRBJ2-5 | TRBV2 | NA | TRBD1 | CASSEDRVQETQYF | TGTGCCAGCAGTGAGGACAGGGTCCAAGAGACCCAGTACTTC
TRBJ1-3 | TRBV27 | few | NA | CASSLGGGSGNTIYF | TGTGCCAGCAGTTTAGGGGGGGGCTCTGGAAACACCATATATTTT
TRBJ2-1 | TRBV7-6 | NA | NA | CASGSGHEQFF | TGTGCCAGCGGGTCCGGGCATGAGCAGTTCTTC
TRBJ2-7 | TRBV4-1 | few | NA | CASSQAPSYEQYF | TGCGCCAGCAGCCAAGCGCCCAGTTACGAGCAGTACTTC
TRBJ1-1 | TRBV4-1 | many | NA | CASSQNRVMNTEAFF | TGCGCCAGCAGCCAAAACAGGGTCATGAACACTGAAGCTTTCTTT
TRBJ1-1 | TRBV6-5 | many | NA | CASSYTGNTEAFF | TGTGCCAGCAGTTACACGGGGAACACTGAAGCTTTCTTT
TRBJ2-1 | TRBV5-1 | NA | TRBD2 | CASSLGTSGRLLNEQFF | TGCGCCAGCAGCTTGGGGACTAGCGGGAGACTCCTTAATGAGCAGTTCTTC
TRBJ2-1 | TRBV5-1 | NA | NA | CASSFQGQSQRDEQFF | TGCGCCAGCAGCTTCCAAGGACAGAGTCAAAGGGATGAGCAGTTCTTC
TRBJ2-1 | TRBV12-5 | few | NA | CASGLVLAYNEQFF | TGTGCTAGTGGTTTGGTACTGGCATACAATGAGCAGTTCTTC
TRBJ2-3 | TRBV7-9 | few | NA | CASSRPGVDTQYF | TGTGCCAGCAGCCGACCGGGAGTGGATACGCAGTATTTT
TRBJ2-5 | TRBV5-1 | few | NA | CASREGPQETQYF | TGCGCCAGCAGGGAGGGACCTCAAGAGACCCAGTACTTC
TRBJ2-1 | TRBV5-1 | few | NA | CASRREAGNEQFF | TGCGCCAGCAGGAGGGAGGCCGGCAATGAGCAGTTCTTC
TRBJ2-7 | TRBV12-3/TRBV12-4 | NA | TRBD1 | CASSDRVPRSHEQYF | TGTGCCAGCAGTGACAGGGTCCCTAGGTCCCACGAGCAGTACTTC
TRBJ2-3 | TRBV3-1 | few | NA | CASSPNRNTQYF | TGTGCCAGCAGCCCAAATCGGAATACGCAGTATTTT
TRBJ1-2 | TRBV12-3/TRBV12-4 | NA | TRBD1 | CASSFWDRTYGYTF | TGTGCCAGCAGTTTTTGGGACAGGACCTATGGCTACACCTTC
TRBJ2-1 | TRBV7-8 | NA | NA | CASSLMSSYNEQFF | TGTGCCAGCAGCCTCATGAGCTCCTACAATGAGCAGTTCTTC
TRBJ2-1 | TRBV6-5 | many | NA | CASSYFPPGNNEQFF | TGTGCCAGCAGTTACTTCCCCCCGGGAAACAATGAGCAGTTCTTC
TRBJ1-3 | TRBV11-2 | many | NA | CASSSPAWGGNTIYF | TGTGCCAGCAGCTCCCCAGCCTGGGGTGGAAACACCATATATTTT
TRBJ2-1 | TRBV11-2 | few | NA | CASSPLRGTPRNEQFF | TGTGCCAGCAGCCCCCTAAGGGGGACCCCACGGAATGAGCAGTTCTTC
TRBJ2-1 | TRBV5-1 | few | TRBD2 | CASSSRLAGVRYNEQFF | TGCGCCAGCAGCTCCAGACTAGCGGGAGTTAGATACAATGAGCAGTTCTTC
TRBJ1-3 | TRBV7-8 | NA | NA | CASSLVSGAGNTIYF | TGTGCCAGCAGCTTAGTCTCGGGGGCGGGAAACACCATATATTTT
TRBJ2-7 | TRBV12-3/TRBV12-4 | few | NA | CASSLDTGGHEQYF | TGTGCCAGCAGTTTAGACACCGGGGGGCACGAGCAGTACTTC
TRBJ2-7 | TRBV5-6 | NA | NA | CASGQRSYEQYF | TGTGCCAGCGGCCAGCGATCGTACGAGCAGTACTTC
TRBJ1-2 | TRBV30 | NA | NA | CAWNGGTNYGYTF | TGTGCCTGGAACGGGGGAACTAACTATGGCTACACCTTC
TRBJ2-5 | TRBV12-3/TRBV12-4 | few | NA | CASSLAERETQYF | TGTGCCAGCAGTTTAGCGGAGCGGGAGACCCAGTACTTC
TRBJ2-1 | TRBV9 | NA | NA | CASSVGGVVVGEQFF | TGTGCCAGCAGCGTAGGTGGGGTGGTTGTTGGTGAGCAGTTCTTC
TRBJ2-6 | TRBV23-1 | few | TRBD2 | CASIRGLAGENGANVLTF | TGCGCCAGCATCAGGGGGCTAGCGGGAGAGAACGGGGCCAACGTCCTGACTTTC
TRBJ2-1 | TRBV5-5 | many | TRBD1 | CASSQARTGGNEQFF | TGTGCCAGCAGCCAAGCCCGGACAGGGGGGAATGAGCAGTTCTTC
TRBJ2-7 | TRBV20-1 | NA | TRBD1 | CSVRRTGSLYEQYF | TGCAGTGTACGGCGGACAGGGTCTCTCTACGAGCAGTACTTC
TRBJ2-2 | TRBV5-1 | few | NA | CASSPGASGLTGELFF | TGCGCCAGCAGCCCGGGGGCTAGCGGTCTTACCGGGGAGCTGTTTTTT
TRBJ2-7 | TRBV14 | NA | TRBD2 | CASSRLGGSAYEQYF | TGTGCCAGCAGCCGCCTCGGCGGGAGTGCCTACGAGCAGTACTTC
TRBJ2-1 | TRBV3-1 | many | NA | CASSQDTYNEQFF | TGTGCCAGCAGCCAAGATACATACAATGAGCAGTTCTTC
TRBJ2-7 | TRBV29-1 | NA | TRBD2 | CSVSLAGVDEQYF | TGCAGCGTTTCACTAGCGGGAGTAGACGAGCAGTACTTC
TRBJ2-1 | TRBV6-6 | NA | TRBD2 | CASSYGGGISYNEQFF | TGTGCCAGCAGTTACGGGGGGGGTATCTCCTACAATGAGCAGTTCTTC
TRBJ2-1 | TRBV4-1 | few | TRBD2 | CASSQPLAASYNEQFF | TGCGCCAGCAGCCAACCCCTAGCGGCCAGCTACAATGAGCAGTTCTTC
TRBJ2-5 | TRBV7-3 | few | NA | CASSLTPQGETQYF | TGTGCCAGCAGCTTAACTCCCCAAGGGGAGACCCAGTACTTC
TRBJ2-1 | TRBV15 | NA | TRBD1 | CATSMTRDRGYSSYNEQFF | TGTGCCACCAGCATGACGAGGGACAGGGGCTACAGCTCCTACAATGAGCAGTTCTTC
TRBJ2-3 | TRBV5-1 | few | TRBD2 | CASSLGLAGGKDTQYF | TGCGCCAGCAGCTTGGGACTAGCGGGAGGGAAAGATACGCAGTATTTT
TRBJ1-2 | TRBV6-5 | many | NA | CASSYGSLYGYTF | TGTGCCAGCAGTTACGGCAGCCTTTATGGCTACACCTTC
TRBJ2-5 | TRBV12-3/TRBV12-4 | few | NA | CASSLASIETQYF | TGTGCCAGCAGTTTAGCTAGTATTGAGACCCAGTACTTC
TRBJ2-7 | TRBV20-1 | NA | TRBD2 | CSAREAGDEQCF | TGCAGTGCTAGGGAAGCGGGAGACGAGCAGTGCTTC
TRBJ2-1 | TRBV6-4 | few | TRBD2 | CASSEEASGRNNEQFF | TGTGCCAGCAGTGAAGAGGCTAGCGGGAGGAACAATGAGCAGTTCTTC
TRBJ2-1 | TRBV5-1 | NA | TRBD2 | CASSLGGLAGASEQFF | TGCGCCAGCAGCTTGGGTGGACTAGCGGGAGCTAGTGAGCAGTTCTTC
TRBJ1-6 | TRBV4-1 | few | NA | CASSHATAKPLHF | TGCGCCAGCAGCCATGCGACAGCGAAACCCCTCCACTTT
TRBJ2-3 | TRBV14 | NA | NA | CASSPGTGWTDTQYF | TGTGCCAGCAGCCCCGGCACCGGGTGGACAGATACGCAGTATTTT
TRBJ2-5 | TRBV19 | few | TRBD2 | CASSIGEGLGQETQYF | TGTGCCAGTAGTATTGGGGAAGGACTAGGGCAAGAGACCCAGTACTTC
TRBJ2-3 | TRBV20-1 | few | NA | CSAMGGTRDTQYF | TGCAGTGCCATGGGCGGGACCCGGGATACGCAGTATTTT
TRBJ1-5 | TRBV4-1 | NA | TRBD1 | CASSQVGQGEPQHF | TGCGCCAGCAGCCAAGTAGGACAGGGGGAGCCCCAGCATTTT
TRBJ2-2 | TRBV7-9 | few | NA | CASGTTSFSGELFF | TGTGCCAGCGGAACGACTAGTTTTTCCGGGGAGCTGTTTTTT
TRBJ2-4 | TRBV2 | NA | NA | CASSGPGLGKNIQYF | TGTGCCAGCAGTGGGCCGGGACTGGGTAAAAACATTCAGTACTTC
TRBJ2-1 | TRBV5-1 | few | NA | CASAPLITYNEQFF | TGCGCCAGCGCGCCCCTAATTACCTACAATGAGCAGTTCTTC